This T cell receptor (beta chain) was recorded in a study of shared clonotypes between healthy human individuals. Study-wide findings and caveats: Several donors shared 4.5% to 6.5% of their naive CD4 clonotypes.

From germline, CDR1 is GTSNPN and CDR2 SVGIG (reference sequence). V shed 3 bases and J shed 6 bases, with 6 bases lying between them. CDR3 size: 12 residues. A note on this clone: Its antigen is not known.

At deep level, the assay was performed. Libraries were prepared by immunoSEQ multiplex PCR; TCRdb keeps only in-frame clonotypes and omits some of them. This table holds about 2.4 million clones, approximately 93% found once. Nashville, Tennessee was home to all donors, who were Caucasian adults. CD4+ cells were split into CD45RA+ naive and CD45RA-negative memory subsets. The rearrangement uses TRBV30 and TRBJ1-6; no clear D gene. The receptor comes from a man aged 18-30 years in good health. Some clones in this sample may be carry-over from other donors' samples. The source material was naive CD4+ T cells from PBMCs. Subset noted: CD45RA+ positively selected. The CDR3 here is CAWSRSNSPLHF. CDR3 bases: TGTGCCTGGAGCAGGAGTAATTCACCCCTCCACTTT. Full variable domain (outside the CDR3, taken from reference TRBV30 and TRBJ1-6): SQTIHQWPATLVQPVGSPLSLECTVEGTSNPNLYWYRQAAGRGLQLLFYSVGIGQISSEVPQNLSASRPQDRQFILSSKKLLLSDSGFYLCAWSRSNSPLHFGNGTRLTVT.